Here is one T cell receptor (beta chain) with its context. The antigen is not known. Other DNA sequences in this specimen translate into the identical CDR3. These data come from a study of shared clonotypes between healthy human individuals. Background on the study: Participating donors consisted of a couple of women and a few men aged 18 to 49. CD4 naive and CD4 memory each took three plates per donor, while CD8 naive took two and CD8 memory one. Study-level points and caveats: Having only a few donors restricted how much genetic and exposure-history diversity was captured.

V was cut by 6 bases and J by 2 bases, with 8 bases left in between. Germline CDR1 is MNHEY and CDR2 is SVGAGI. The CDR3 spans 13 residues. All of the donors resided in Nashville, Tennessee, and each was a Caucasian adult. TCRdb keeps only in-frame clones here, not all; method: immunoSEQ multiplex PCR. Among about 960,000 clones listed, more than 75% were seen once. This sequence originates from a man between 18 and 35 years old in good health. The rearrangement links TRBV6-5 to TRBJ1-5; D possibly corresponds to TRBD1 (6 bases). Material for sequencing was memory CD4+ T cells sorted from blood. The subset is: CD45RA-negative fraction. As DNA, the CDR3 is TGTGCCAGCAGAGGGGGTGGCAATCAGCCCCAGCATTTT. Its protein product is CASRGGGNQPQHF.